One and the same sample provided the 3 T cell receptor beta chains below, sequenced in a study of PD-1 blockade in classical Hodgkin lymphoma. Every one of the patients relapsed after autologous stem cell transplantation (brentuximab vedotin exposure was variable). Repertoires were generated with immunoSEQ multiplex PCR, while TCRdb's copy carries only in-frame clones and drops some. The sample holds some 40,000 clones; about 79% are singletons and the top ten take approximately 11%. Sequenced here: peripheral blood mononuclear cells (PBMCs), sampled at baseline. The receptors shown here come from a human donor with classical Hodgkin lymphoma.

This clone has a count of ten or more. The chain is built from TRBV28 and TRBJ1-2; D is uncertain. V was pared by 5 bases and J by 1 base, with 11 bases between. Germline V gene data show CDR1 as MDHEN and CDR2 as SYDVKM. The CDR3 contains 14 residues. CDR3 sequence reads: CASSLITNNYGYTF. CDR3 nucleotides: TGTGCCAGCAGTCTAATCACGAATAACTATGGCTACACCTTC.

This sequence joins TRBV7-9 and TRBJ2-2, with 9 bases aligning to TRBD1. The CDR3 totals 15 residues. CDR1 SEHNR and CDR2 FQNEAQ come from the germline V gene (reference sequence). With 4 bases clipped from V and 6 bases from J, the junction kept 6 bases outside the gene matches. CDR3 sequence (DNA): TGTGCCAGCAGCTCGGGACAGGGAGGGGCCGGGGAGCTGTTTTTT. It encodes CASSSGQGGAGELFF.

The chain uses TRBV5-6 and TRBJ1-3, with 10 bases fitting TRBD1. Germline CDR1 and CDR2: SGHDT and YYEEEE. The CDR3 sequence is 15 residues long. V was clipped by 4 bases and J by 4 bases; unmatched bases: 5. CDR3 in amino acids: CASSIDRGLGNTIYF. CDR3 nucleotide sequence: TGTGCCAGCAGCATCGACAGGGGGCTAGGAAACACCATATATTTT. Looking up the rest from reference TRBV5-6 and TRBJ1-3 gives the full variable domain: DAGVTQSPTHLIKTRGQQVTLRCSPKSGHDTVSWYQQALGQGPQFIFQYYEEEERQRGNFPDRFSGHQFPNYSSELNVNALLLGDSALYLCASSIDRGLGNTIYFGEGSWLTVV.